Detailed here is one T cell receptor (beta chain). The source of the sample is a study of blood T cell repertoires in COVID-19. Using immunoSEQ multiplex PCR, the repertoire was profiled, and TCRdb retains in-frame clones only, with some absent. The sample has just over 150,000 clones; 65% to 90% are singletons. The sample was peripheral blood. The TCR sequence derives from a middle-aged woman with COVID-19, enrolled during active disease.

CDR3 DNA: TGCGCCAGCAGCCTTCGGGGGTGGGAGCAGTACTTC. This codes for CASSLRGWEQYF. The chain couples TRBV4-1 to TRBJ2-7; weak D call: TRBD2 (6 bases). This CDR3 region has 12 residues. Trimming stripped 4 bases from V and 7 bases from J, with 11 bases between. The germline CDR1 and CDR2 sequences are MGHRA and YSYEKL.